This T cell receptor (beta chain) was retrieved from a study of blood T cell repertoires in COVID-19. For the study at large: The samples span acute and convalescent COVID-19 from the United States, Italy and Spain. Sources were T cells, B-cell-depleted T cells, or PBMCs; the material itself was cDNA or gDNA.

Trimming removed 6 bases at V and 0 bases at J, with 6 bases between. The CDR3 runs 14 residues. Original handling: Amplifying reference gene primers gave estimates of nucleated cell counts. Assay: immunoSEQ multiplex PCR; the TCRdb copy retains only in-frame clones and omits some. The V and J calls and clone size come from that table; D and trimming were worked out from the DNA. The table records 50,000 or so clones, 90% of them present only once. This receptor was taken from a human donor with active COVID-19. The donor label of this sample is uncertain. Sequenced input: peripheral blood. The gene calls are TRBV23-1 and TRBJ1-6; D unresolved. TRBV23-1 is marked as an open reading frame, function uncertain. CDR3 coding DNA: TGCGCCAGCAGACAGAGCTCCTATAATTCACCCCTCCACTTT. As protein: CASRQSSYNSPLHF.